The next 25 T cell receptor beta chains were all read from a single sample in a study of shared T cell receptors in the human thymus (dated by TCRdb to the early 2020s). Library preparation was by the immunoSEQ multiplex PCR assay. TCRdb provides this immuneACCESS table in a form limited to in-frame rearrangements. Some clones are lacking; in checked studies, under half of them reflect an unresolved V gene, and why the rest are absent is not known. For this sample there are a few hundred thousand clones; more than 85% appear just once. The ten largest make up about 0.02% of the sample. The specimen was thymocytes. The source is a human donor.

The CDR3 region has the DNA TGTGCCAGCAGCCGAGAGCTCAATCAGCCCCAGCATTTT. Protein product: CASSRELNQPQHF. The genes are TRBV5-4 and TRBJ1-5; D remains ambiguous. Between the trimmed V and J ends, which lost 4 bases and 3 bases, there was a span of 8 bases. The CDR3 runs 13 residues. Germline CDR1 and CDR2: SGHNT and YYREEE (reference sequence). Filled out from reference TRBV5-4 and TRBJ1-5, the complete variable domain reads ETGVTQSPTHLIKTRGQQVTLRCSSQSGHNTVSWYQQALGQGPQFIFQYYREEENGRGNFPPRFSGLQFPNYSSELNVNALELDDSALYLCASSRELNQPQHFGDGTRLSIL.

The V and J genes are TRBV5-1 and TRBJ2-5, with D tentatively TRBD2 (6 bases). The J call may be wrong; the DNA end is better matched by TRBJ2-7. The CDR3 runs 15 residues. The germline gives CDR1 SGHRS, CDR2 YFSETQ. This chain's CDR3 is CASSLGLVLPHEQYF. DNA for the CDR3: TGCGCCAGCAGCTTGGGACTAGTTCTTCCCCACGAGCAGTACTTC.

J is TRBJ2-1 and V is TRBV28, with D perhaps given as TRBD1 or TRBD2 (5 bases each). The CDR3 covers 17 residues. Germline CDR1 and CDR2: MDHEN and SYDVKM. The germline V and J ends were trimmed by 2 bases and 0 bases, with 14 bases remaining between them. In DNA form, the CDR3 reads TGTGCCAGCAGTTTAGTCAGCGGACAAAGCTCCTACAATGAGCAGTTCTTC. It is translated as CASSLVSGQSSYNEQFF. Complete variable domain (other parts from reference TRBV28 and TRBJ2-1): DVKVTQSSRYLVKRTGEKVFLECVQDMDHENMFWYRQDPGLGLRLIYFSYDVKMKEKGDIPEGYSVSREKKERFSLILESASTNQTSMYLCASSLVSGQSSYNEQFFGPGTRLTVL.

The rearrangement links TRBV27 to TRBJ2-5, with TRBD2 as a possible D gene (5 bases). Trimming took off 2 bases at V and 4 bases at J, with 11 bases between the two ends. CDR3 length: 14 amino acids. The germline gives CDR1 MNHEY, CDR2 SMNVEV (reference sequence). CDR3 coding DNA: TGTGCCAGCAGTTTACTAGCCCGGGTAGAGACCCAGTACTTC. Translated: CASSLLARVETQYF.

V is TRBV11-3 and J is TRBJ2-1, with a possible D match to TRBD2 (6 bases). Per germline, CDR1 SGHNT and CDR2 YENEEA. The CDR3 runs to 15 residues. Trimming cost V 4 bases and J 3 bases, with 13 bases left between them. The CDR3 nucleotides are TGTGCCAGCAGCTCTAGACTAGAGAGCTACAATGAGCAGTTCTTC. It specifies CASSSRLESYNEQFF.

The chain carries TRBV29-1 and TRBJ2-7; 9 bases align to TRBD1. Trimming at V came to 6 bases and at J to 2 bases, leaving 8 bases not matched to a gene. CDR3 size: 14 residues. Germline CDR1 and CDR2: SQVTM and ANQGSEA. CDR3 DNA sequence: TGCAGCGTCGTTAGGACAGGGGCCACCTACGAGCAGTACTTC. It is translated as CSVVRTGATYEQYF.

The chain uses TRBV7-9 and TRBJ2-5; D remains unclear. CDR1 is SEHNR, CDR2 FQNEAQ, per germline (reference sequence). The ends were cut back, 4 bases at V and 3 bases at J, with 15 bases in the middle. CDR3 size: 15 residues. CDR3 amino acids: CASSWVSIEEETQYF. The CDR3 region has the DNA TGTGCCAGCAGCTGGGTTAGCATCGAGGAAGAGACCCAGTACTTC.

The chain employs TRBV25-1 and TRBJ2-7; perhaps TRBD2 as D (5 bases). The CDR3 sequence is 15 residues long. Trimming pared 3 bases from V and 3 bases from J, leaving 15 bases between. CDR1 is MGHDK and CDR2 is SYGVNS in the germline V gene. This CDR3 reads CASSDTTTKLYEQYF. CDR3 in DNA: TGTGCCAGCAGTGATACGACTACTAAACTCTACGAGCAGTACTTC.

The chain employs TRBV4-1 and TRBJ2-7; TRBD2 matches 8 bases. J gave up 5 bases and V 6 bases, and 9 bases lay outside the gene matches. The CDR3 runs 14 residues. Germline values: CDR1 MGHRA, CDR2 YSYEKL. The CDR3 sequence: CASSAEGSGNEQYF. The CDR3, as DNA: TGCGCCAGCAGTGCTGAGGGTAGCGGGAACGAGCAGTACTTC.

The V gene is TRBV7-7, the J gene TRBJ2-2, with a tentative D call TRBD1 (5 bases). This CDR3 comprises 13 residues. Trimming removed 1 base at V and 8 bases at J, with 8 bases between. CDR1 and CDR2 (germline): SSHAT, FNYEAQ (reference sequence). Written as DNA, the CDR3 is TGTGCCAGCAGCTTAGGAAGGGGTGGGGAGCTGTTTTTT. Its protein is CASSLGRGGELFF. Using reference TRBV7-7 and TRBJ2-2 for the parts outside the CDR3, the full variable domain is GAGVSQSPRYKVTKRGQDVTLRCDPISSHATLYWYQQALGQGPEFLTYFNYEAQPDKSGLPSDRFSAERPEGSISTLTIQRTEQRDSAMYRCASSLGRGGELFFGEGSRLTVL.

This rearrangement joins TRBV11-2 to TRBJ2-5, with TRBD2 identical over 8 bases. There are 12 residues in the CDR3. V was pared by 2 bases and J by 7 bases, with 0 bases of the junction left unmatched. Germline loops: CDR1 SGHAT, CDR2 FQNNGV. Written as DNA, the CDR3 is TGTGCCAGCAGCTTACGGGAGGGGACCCAGTACTTC. It yields the protein CASSLREGTQYF.

This chain connects TRBV27 to TRBJ1-2; D is ambiguous. The germline gives CDR1 MNHEY, CDR2 SMNVEV (reference sequence). V lost 3 bases and J 0 bases, leaving 11 bases between the germline ends. This CDR3 is 15 amino acids long. CDR3 region: CASSFVRVANYGYTF. CDR3 sequence (DNA): TGTGCCAGCAGTTTCGTTCGGGTAGCTAACTATGGCTACACCTTC.

This chain uses TRBV6-6 with TRBJ2-1, with 8 bases aligning to TRBD1. From germline, CDR1 is MNHNY and CDR2 SVGAGI (reference sequence). The CDR3 is made up of 15 amino acids. J lost 4 bases, V lost 5 bases, and 7 bases had no gene match. CDR3 residues: CASSTRDRLYNEQFF. CDR3 nucleotide sequence: TGTGCCAGCAGTACCCGGGACAGGCTTTACAATGAGCAGTTCTTC.

The genes are TRBV5-6 and TRBJ1-5; a weak D match, TRBD1 (5 bases). Germline V gives CDR1 SGHDT, CDR2 YYEEEE. The CDR3 has 16 amino acids. Deletions cut 0 bases from V and 2 bases from J, with 12 bases between. CDR3 protein: CASSLEGVLGNQPQHF. Here the CDR3 DNA reads TGTGCCAGCAGCTTGGAAGGGGTATTAGGCAATCAGCCCCAGCATTTT. Based on the CDR3 plus reference TRBV5-6 and TRBJ1-5, the full variable domain is DAGVTQSPTHLIKTRGQQVTLRCSPKSGHDTVSWYQQALGQGPQFIFQYYEEEERQRGNFPDRFSGHQFPNYSSELNVNALLLGDSALYLCASSLEGVLGNQPQHFGDGTRLSIL.

This clone was observed a single time. The chain links TRBV29-1 to TRBJ2-1; D uncertain. V lost 1 base to trimming and J lost 7 bases, with 5 bases between them. The CDR3 extends over 11 amino acids. Germline V gives CDR1 SQVTM, CDR2 ANQGSEA. Written as DNA, the CDR3 is TGCAGCGTTGAAGGCGGTAATGAGCAGTTCTTC. Residues: CSVEGGNEQFF.

This clone appeared a single time. The chain joins TRBV11-3 to TRBJ2-5; TRBD1 or TRBD2 may be the D gene (7 bases each). Germline V gives CDR1 SGHNT, CDR2 YENEEA. The CDR3 runs 17 residues. V lost 5 bases and J 2 bases, leaving 21 bases between the germline ends. The CDR3 here is CASSPGGGGDPQETQYF. CDR3 DNA: TGTGCCAGCAGCCCCGGGGGAGGGGGCGATCCACAAGAGACCCAGTACTTC. Combining the CDR3 with reference TRBV11-3 and TRBJ2-5 gives the whole variable domain EAGVVQSPRYKIIEKKQPVAFWCNPISGHNTLYWYLQNLGQGPELLIRYENEEAVDDSQLPKDRFSAERLKGVDSTLKIQPAELGDSAVYLCASSPGGGGDPQETQYFGPGTRLLVL.

This chain uses TRBV4-2 with TRBJ2-1; D might be TRBD2 (5 bases). The CDR3 extends over 16 amino acids. Germline V gene data show CDR1 as LGHNA and CDR2 as YNFKEQ. Trimming pared 5 bases from V and 5 bases from J, leaving 19 bases between. This CDR3 is CASSLRGPTRDNEQFF. CDR3 in DNA: TGTGCCAGCAGCTTACGCGGGCCAACCCGGGACAATGAGCAGTTCTTC.

The V gene is TRBV6-5, the J gene TRBJ2-7, with D maybe TRBD1 (5 bases). Germline V gene data show CDR1 as MNHEY and CDR2 as SVGAGI. CDR3 length: 14 amino acids. Trimming stripped 6 bases from V and 4 bases from J, with 16 bases between. CDR3 region: CASSPGWGPYEQYF. In nucleotides, the CDR3 is TGTGCCAGCAGCCCTGGGTGGGGCCCTTACGAGCAGTACTTC.

This rearrangement joins TRBV5-1 to TRBJ2-2; D not certain. V dropped 0 bases and J dropped 6 bases, with 9 bases sitting between them. CDR3 size: 14 residues. CDR1 is SGHRS and CDR2 is YFSETQ in the germline V gene. The CDR3 nucleotides are TGCGCCAGCAGCTTGGGGGTCTTTCCCGGGGAGCTGTTTTTT. Amino acid sequence: CASSLGVFPGELFF.

The chain combines TRBV28 with TRBJ2-6; possibly TRBD1 for D (5 bases). CDR3 length equals 15 residues. The germline V gene encodes CDR1 MDHEN and CDR2 SYDVKM. V lost 8 bases, J lost 0 bases, and 11 bases lay in between. The CDR3, as DNA: TGTGCCAGCCGGACACCGCGCTCTGGGGCCAACGTCCTGACTTTC. Translation gives CASRTPRSGANVLTF.

V usage is TRBV29-1 and J usage is TRBJ2-1; the D call may be TRBD1 or TRBD2 (5 bases each). Germline CDR1 SQVTM, CDR2 ANQGSEA. Trimming left V 6 bases short and J 4 bases short, with 16 bases between. This CDR3 is 14 amino acids long. The CDR3 DNA reads as TGCAGCGTCCCAGAGGGACCACTTTACAATGAGCAGTTCTTC. Its protein product is CSVPEGPLYNEQFF.

The chain recombines TRBV7-2 with TRBJ2-3, with a weak D call TRBD2 (6 bases). This CDR3 comprises 15 residues. The germline V gene has CDR1 SGHTA and CDR2 FQGNSA. V was shortened by 4 bases and J by 8 bases, with 19 bases between the two germline ends. The CDR3 region has the DNA TGTGCCAGCAGCTCGGGACTGCCGTGGTTCGGTACGCAGTATTTT. This encodes CASSSGLPWFGTQYF.

The chain employs TRBV7-9 and TRBJ1-2; no clear D gene. Germline V gene lookup returns CDR1 SEHNR and CDR2 FQNEAQ (reference sequence). This CDR3 contains 17 residues. V was shortened by 0 bases and J by 2 bases, with 16 bases between the two germline ends. CDR3 DNA: TGTGCCAGCAGCTTAGCCGGCAGGCTCACTCACAACTATGGCTACACCTTC. Amino acid sequence: CASSLAGRLTHNYGYTF.

The rearrangement uses TRBV2 and TRBJ1-2; TRBD1 agrees at 10 bases. CDR3 length: 13 residues. The V and J ends lost 9 bases and 3 bases, in that order; junction bases with no gene match: 4. Germline values: CDR1 SNHLY, CDR2 FYNNEI. The CDR3 nucleotides read TGTGCCAGGACAGGGGGCCTATACTATGGCTACACCTTC. This codes for CARTGGLYYGYTF.

This clone showed up just once. Because the CDR3 is missing its conserved closing phenylalanine or tryptophan, this is likely a read error. No DNA is shown, since the ends of the CDR3 on it are uncertain; the CDR3 is the one TCRdb lists. The V and J genes are TRBV20-1 and TRBJ2-7. The CDR3 has 10 residues if both end residues are counted. Germline CDR1 and CDR2: DFQATT and SNEGSKA (reference sequence). CDR3 in amino acids: CSATPLGTAG.